Below, one TCR beta chain is given with its context. The antigen remains unidentified. V gave up 5 bases and J gave up 4 bases; unmatched junction bases: 6. The CDR3 extends over 14 amino acids. CDR1 and CDR2 (germline): WSHSY, SAAADI. This sample was taken from a study of CD8+CD57+ T cells in acquired aplastic anemia. Findings of the study overall: The number of CD8+ CDR3 sequences shared by patients and controls was approximately 28.

Genomic DNA, the template, was used for profiling of the TCR beta VDJ and CDR3. TCRdb used MiXCR to reprocess the reads, holding one entry per CDR3 protein. This sample has 200,000 to 250,000 distinct CDR3 sequences, with about half found just once. Patients picked for sequencing had shown CD8+CD57+ cell expansion detected by flow cytometry. The chain combines TRBV10-2 with TRBJ2-3; 7 positions match TRBD2. The sequenced sample was sorted CD4+, CD8+, or CD8+CD57+ T cells (not recorded which) from PBMCs. This receptor was taken from a human donor with aplastic anemia. In nucleotides, the CDR3 is TGCGCCAGCAGTACTAGCGTAGTCGCAGATACGCAGTATTTT. Its translation is CASSTSVVADTQYF.